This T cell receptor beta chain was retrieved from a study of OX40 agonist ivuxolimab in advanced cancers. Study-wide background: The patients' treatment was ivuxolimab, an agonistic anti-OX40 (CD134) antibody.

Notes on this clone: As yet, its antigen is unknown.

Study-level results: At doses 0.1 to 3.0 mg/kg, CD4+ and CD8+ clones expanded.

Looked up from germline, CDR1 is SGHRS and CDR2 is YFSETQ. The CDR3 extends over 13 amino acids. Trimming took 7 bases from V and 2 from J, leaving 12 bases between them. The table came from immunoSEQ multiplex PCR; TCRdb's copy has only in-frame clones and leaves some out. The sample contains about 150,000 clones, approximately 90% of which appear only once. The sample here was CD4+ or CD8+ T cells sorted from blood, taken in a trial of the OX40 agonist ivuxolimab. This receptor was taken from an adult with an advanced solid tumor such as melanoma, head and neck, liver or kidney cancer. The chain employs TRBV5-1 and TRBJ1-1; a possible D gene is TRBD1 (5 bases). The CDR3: CASCWGDNTEAFF. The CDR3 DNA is TGCGCCAGCTGCTGGGGCGATAACACTGAAGCTTTCTTT.